These 23 T cell receptor beta chains share one sample of origin, sequenced in a study of response to subunit inactivated influenza vaccine. TCRdb itself ran the RT-PCR reads through MiXCR, one entry per CDR3 protein. The data show approximately 730,000 distinct CDR3 sequences, over 11% seen once. The source was PBMCs from blood, collected 14 days before vaccination. The source is a man aged 45-65 years who received an inactivated influenza vaccine.

V usage is TRBV10-3 and J usage is TRBJ2-6; possibly TRBD1 for D (5 bases). Per germline, CDR1 ENHRY and CDR2 SYGVKD. Trimming shortened V by 2 bases and J by 0 bases, and 11 bases separated the two germline ends. The CDR3 contains 17 residues. In DNA form, the CDR3 reads TGTGCCATCAGTGAGAGGCAGGGCCACTCTGGGGCCAACGTCCTGACTTTC. Translated: CAISERQGHSGANVLTF.

The V gene is TRBV28, the J gene TRBJ2-5; 10 bases fit TRBD1. Germline V CDR1 and CDR2: MDHEN, SYDVKM. The junction had 9 bases not matched to a gene; V was cut back by 7 bases and J by 4 bases. The CDR3 runs 15 residues. CDR3 DNA sequence: TGTGCCAGCACCCCATTCGGACAGGGGGGAGAGACCCAGTACTTC. This codes for CASTPFGQGGETQYF.

This clonotype was seen repeatedly, ten times or more. V gene TRBV10-3 combines with J gene TRBJ1-2; D ambiguous. The CDR3 totals 13 residues. With 7 bases removed from V and 1 base from J, the gap between germline ends came to 10 bases. Looked up from germline, CDR1 is ENHRY and CDR2 is SYGVKD. The CDR3 sequence is CAITAGNNYGYTF. CDR3 coding DNA: TGTGCCATCACCGCAGGCAATAACTATGGCTACACCTTC.

J is TRBJ2-1 and V is TRBV6-2 or TRBV6-3; 9 bases are shared with TRBD2. Germline-derived CDR1 and CDR2 are MNHEY and SVGEGT. The CDR3 is 16 residues long. Trimming took 5 bases from V and 4 from J; bases not matched to a gene: 9. CDR3 amino acids: CASSASRGREYNEQFF. The CDR3 nucleotides are TGTGCCAGCAGTGCCTCTCGCGGGAGGGAGTACAATGAGCAGTTCTTC.

This clonotype was seen more than once but under ten times. The chain has TRBV7-2 and TRBJ2-1; D unresolved. The CDR3 is 15 residues long. Germline CDR1 and CDR2: SGHTA and FQGNSA. Deletions cut 4 bases from V and 0 bases from J, with 10 bases between. CDR3 DNA sequence: TGTGCCAGCAGCTCTGACTTTAACTCCTACAATGAGCAGTTCTTC. Its protein is CASSSDFNSYNEQFF. Drawing the rest from reference TRBV7-2 and TRBJ2-1, the complete variable domain is GAGVSQSPSNKVTEKGKDVELRCDPISGHTALYWYRQSLGQGLEFLIYFQGNSAPDKSGLPSDRFSAERTGGSVSTLTIQRTQQEDSAVYLCASSSDFNSYNEQFFGPGTRLTVL.

This clonotype was counted only a few times. The V call is TRBV2, the J call TRBJ2-2, with 13 bases lining up with TRBD2. CDR3 size: 22 residues. Germline-derived CDR1 and CDR2 are SNHLY and FYNNEI. J gave up 1 base and V 6 bases, and 20 bases lay outside the gene matches. This chain's CDR3 is CASRKPIGRLAGGNMNTGELFF. CDR3 bases: TGTGCCAGCAGGAAACCGATTGGTAGACTAGCGGGGGGAAACATGAACACCGGGGAGCTGTTTTTT.

This sequence joins TRBV5-1 and TRBJ2-5, with TRBD2 identical over 16 bases. The germline CDR1 and CDR2 sequences are SGHRS and YFSETQ. The CDR3 length is 17 residues. With V trimmed by 4 bases and J by 4 bases, 7 bases remained unmatched. The CDR3, as DNA: TGCGCCAGCAGCGAGGGGACTAGCGGGAGGGCCAGAGAGACCCAGTACTTC. It yields the protein CASSEGTSGRARETQYF. Together with reference TRBV5-1 and TRBJ2-5, the CDR3 gives the full variable domain: KAGVTQTPRYLIKTRGQQVTLSCSPISGHRSVSWYQQTPGQGLQFLFEYFSETQRNKGNFPGRFSGRQFSNSRSEMNVSTLELGDSALYLCASSEGTSGRARETQYFGPGTRLLVL.

This clonotype occurred a few times. This chain uses TRBV6-5 with TRBJ1-6; TRBD1 matches 8 bases. The trim removed 4 bases at V and 9 bases at J, leaving 17 bases unmatched. CDR3 length equals 18 residues. Germline V gene data show CDR1 as MNHEY and CDR2 as SVGAGI. The CDR3 reads CASSSTQGAGRRSSPLHF. CDR3 DNA: TGTGCCAGCAGTTCCACCCAGGGGGCGGGAAGGCGTAGTTCACCCCTCCACTTT.

In this sample, this clonotype turned up a few times. The rearrangement joins TRBV6-5 to TRBJ2-6, with 7 bases lining up with TRBD1. The length of the CDR3 is 18 residues. J gave up 4 bases and V 0 bases, and 9 bases lay outside the gene matches. Germline-derived CDR1 and CDR2 are MNHEY and SVGAGI. The CDR3 loop is CASSYSTLTGTGANVLTF. In nucleotides, the CDR3 is TGTGCCAGCAGTTACTCGACTCTGACAGGGACCGGGGCCAACGTCCTGACTTTC.

The chain carries TRBV19 and TRBJ2-1; 9 bases agree with TRBD1. The V gene end was trimmed by 7 bases and the J gene end by 1 base; junction bases not matched to a gene: 5. The CDR3 sequence is 15 residues long. Germline V gives CDR1 LNHDA, CDR2 SQIVND (reference sequence). This CDR3 reads CASTPGQGSYNEQFF. CDR3 DNA sequence: TGTGCCAGTACTCCGGGACAGGGTTCCTACAATGAGCAGTTCTTC.

This sequence joins TRBV29-1 and TRBJ2-1, with unresolved D. V was shortened by 2 bases and J by 2 bases, with 10 bases between the two germline ends. The CDR3 length is 14 residues. Germline-derived CDR1 and CDR2 are SQVTM and ANQGSEA. CDR3 DNA: TGCAGCGTTGAACCGGTGGGGACCTACAATGAGCAGTTCTTC. This gives the protein CSVEPVGTYNEQFF.

CDR3 region: CSVISSGAVRTEAFF. Here the CDR3 DNA reads TGCAGCGTGATTTCCTCAGGGGCTGTACGGACTGAAGCTTTCTTT. The gene calls are TRBV29-1 and TRBJ1-1; perhaps TRBD1 as D (6 bases). V lost 6 bases to trimming and J lost 5 bases, with 22 bases between them. CDR3 length: 15 residues. CDR1 and CDR2 (germline): SQVTM, ANQGSEA.

This clonotype was seen a handful of times. The chain joins TRBV11-1 to TRBJ2-4; D call uncertain. The CDR3 covers 19 residues. Trimming cost V 4 bases and J 0 bases, with 22 bases left between them. Germline values: CDR1 SGHAT, CDR2 FQDESV (reference sequence). The CDR3 DNA is TGTGCCAGCAGCTCCATAATCTTGTCTGGGCCTTTAGCCAAAAACATTCAGTACTTC. Translated: CASSSIILSGPLAKNIQYF.

This chain connects TRBV4-2 to TRBJ2-1; 7 bases line up with TRBD2. J was trimmed by 2 bases and V by 1 base; bases with no gene match: 8. Per the germline V gene, CDR1 is LGHNA and CDR2 is YNFKEQ. This CDR3 is 17 amino acids long. The CDR3 DNA reads as TGTGCCAGCAGCCAAGCTCCTCTAGCGGAGCCCTACAATGAGCAGTTCTTC. Translating gives CASSQAPLAEPYNEQFF.

This clonotype has more than one count but fewer than ten. V gene TRBV28 combines with J gene TRBJ1-5; D gene uncertain. CDR1 and CDR2 from the germline V gene are MDHEN and SYDVKM. Deletions cut 7 bases from V and 4 bases from J, with 8 bases between. The CDR3 covers 12 residues. For the CDR3, the DNA is TGTGCCAGCAACCCAGCAAATCAGCCCCAGCATTTT. Its protein is CASNPANQPQHF. The entire variable domain, with the rest obtained from reference TRBV28 and TRBJ1-5, is as follows: DVKVTQSSRYLVKRTGEKVFLECVQDMDHENMFWYRQDPGLGLRLIYFSYDVKMKEKGDIPEGYSVSREKKERFSLILESASTNQTSMYLCASNPANQPQHFGDGTRLSIL.

This clonotype has more than one count but fewer than ten. The rearrangement uses TRBV9 and TRBJ2-2; D may be TRBD2 (6 bases). Germline lookup yields CDR1 SGDLS and CDR2 YYNGEE. With 0 bases removed from V and 5 bases from J, the gap between germline ends came to 14 bases. CDR3 length equals 16 residues. CDR3 residues: CASSVEPGVSTGELFF. CDR3 sequence (DNA): TGTGCCAGCAGCGTAGAACCGGGAGTATCGACCGGGGAGCTGTTTTTT.

This clonotype has a handful of counts. The V gene is TRBV6-1, the J gene TRBJ1-2, with D uncertain. The CDR3 has 10 amino acids. Deletions cut 6 bases from V and 8 bases from J, with 7 bases between. The germline gives CDR1 MNHNS, CDR2 SASEGT. CDR3 in DNA: TGTGCCAGCAGCAAGCGCGGCTACACCTTC. Translating it yields CASSKRGYTF.

V is TRBV10-2 and J is TRBJ2-5, with D uncertain. V was cut by 4 bases and J by 2 bases, with 8 bases left in between. The CDR3 has 13 amino acids. Germline-derived CDR1 and CDR2 are WSHSY and SAAADI. The DNA of the CDR3 is TGCGCCAGCAGTGGGGCTATACAAGAGACCCAGTACTTC. Protein: CASSGAIQETQYF.

This clonotype showed up just a few times. J is TRBJ1-1 and V is TRBV10-3; 7 bases match TRBD1. Germline V gives CDR1 ENHRY, CDR2 SYGVKD. The CDR3 covers 14 residues. Trimming at V came to 4 bases and at J to 0 bases, leaving 2 bases not matched to a gene. The chain's CDR3 is CAISAGQLNTEAFF. In nucleotides, the CDR3 is TGTGCCATCAGTGCGGGACAGTTGAACACTGAAGCTTTCTTT.

This clonotype was observed a handful of times. The gene calls are TRBV20-1 and TRBJ2-1; no definite D call. V dropped 3 bases and J dropped 5 bases, with 8 bases sitting between them. Per the germline V gene, CDR1 is DFQATT and CDR2 is SNEGSKA (reference sequence). The CDR3 extends over 12 amino acids. The CDR3 protein is CSASGPNNEQFF. DNA of the CDR3: TGCAGTGCTAGCGGGCCAAACAATGAGCAGTTCTTC.

This sequence joins TRBV6-2 or TRBV6-3 and TRBJ2-1, with D maybe TRBD2 (7 bases). V gave up 9 bases and J gave up 2 bases, with 14 bases separating them. The CDR3 has 14 amino acids. CDR1 is MNHEY, CDR2 SVGEGT, per germline. Written as DNA, the CDR3 is TGTGCCAGTAGAGGGGGGGGGACCTACAATGAGCAGTTCTTC. Protein sequence: CASRGGGTYNEQFF.

This clonotype was observed a handful of times. The chain combines TRBV6-1 with TRBJ2-1, with D unresolved. Germline values: CDR1 MNHNS, CDR2 SASEGT. Trimming took 2 bases from V and 0 from J, leaving 8 bases between them. The CDR3 contains 15 residues. The CDR3 sequence: CASSEIRSSYNEQFF. The CDR3 DNA reads as TGTGCCAGCAGTGAAATAAGGTCCTCCTACAATGAGCAGTTCTTC.

This clonotype was counted at least ten times. The chain combines TRBV5-1 with TRBJ2-3; the match to TRBD2 covers 7 bases. V lost 3 bases, J lost 7 bases, and 8 bases stayed unmatched. This CDR3 is 14 amino acids long. The germline V gene has CDR1 SGHRS and CDR2 YFSETQ. CDR3 nucleotides: TGCGCCAGCAGCTCGGGGAGAGCGGGGAATACGCAGTATTTT. Translated, it gives CASSSGRAGNTQYF.